The 7 T cell receptor beta chains listed next were all sequenced from one sample in a study of identical twins. TCRdb fed the 5' RACE reads into MiXCR, producing one record per CDR3 protein. The table records some 1,600,000 distinct CDR3 sequences, around 29% of them present only once. The sequencing input was cord blood. The receptors shown here come from a newborn girl in good health.

Note on this clonotype: One end of the junction varies from germline; a read error may be responsible. The rearrangement joins TRBV29-1 to TRBJ2-5; no definite D call. The CDR3 extends over 15 amino acids. Germline values: CDR1 SQVTM, CDR2 ANQGSEA. Written as DNA, the CDR3 is TGCAGCGTTGAAGATCTTGCAGTACCTCAAGAGACCCGGTACTTC. Its translation is CSVEDLAVPQETRYF.

This clonotype was detected only a few times. This sequence joins TRBV7-8 and TRBJ2-5; a weak D match, TRBD2 (5 bases). The V and J ends lost 0 bases and 5 bases respectively, with 16 bases between them. Germline CDR1 reads SGHVS; CDR2 reads FQNEAQ. This CDR3 spans 16 amino acids. The CDR3 nucleotides read TGTGCCAGCAGCTTAGCTTTATCGGCTAGCTTGGAGACCCAGTACTTC. Amino acid sequence: CASSLALSASLETQYF. The entire variable domain, with the rest obtained from reference TRBV7-8 and TRBJ2-5, is as follows: GAGVSQSPRYKVAKRGQDVALRCDPISGHVSLFWYQQALGQGPEFLTYFQNEAQLDKSGLPSDRFFAERPEGSVSTLKIQRTQQEDSAVYLCASSLALSASLETQYFGPGTRLLVL.

This clonotype was observed many times. One end of the junction varies from germline; a read error may be responsible. The chain combines TRBV5-1 with TRBJ2-7; 8 bases agree with TRBD1. CDR1 and CDR2 from the germline V gene are SGHRS and YFSETQ. The CDR3 has 13 amino acids. CDR3 protein: CASSLQGAYEQYF. In DNA, the CDR3 is TGTGCCAGCAGTTTACAGGGGGCCTACGAGCAGTACTTC. Filled out from reference TRBV5-1 and TRBJ2-7, the complete variable domain reads KAGVTQTPRYLIKTRGQQVTLSCSPISGHRSVSWYQQTPGQGLQFLFEYFSETQRNKGNFPGRFSGRQFSNSRSEMNVSTLELGDSALYLCASSLQGAYEQYFGPGTRLTVT.

The rearrangement uses TRBV5-4 and TRBJ2-1; 7 bases match TRBD2. The V and J ends lost 2 bases and 4 bases, in that order; junction bases with no gene match: 9. Germline CDR1 is SGHNT and CDR2 is YYREEE (reference sequence). This CDR3 is built from 16 residues. CDR3 loop: CASSFGGRFGYNEQFF. The CDR3 region has the DNA TGTGCCAGCAGCTTCGGGGGGAGATTCGGTTACAATGAGCAGTTCTTC.

The table lists this clonotype with a few counts. The chain joins TRBV7-9 to TRBJ2-3, with D perhaps TRBD1 (5 bases). Per germline, CDR1 SEHNR and CDR2 FQNEAQ (reference sequence). V was pared by 0 bases and J by 9 bases, with 10 bases between. The CDR3 has 13 amino acids. The CDR3 nucleotides are TGTGCCAGCAGCTTAGCGGTCCCAGGGACGCAGTATTTT. As protein: CASSLAVPGTQYF.

The chain recombines TRBV7-2 with TRBJ2-6; D perhaps matches TRBD2 (5 bases). Germline V gene sequence: CDR1 SGHTA, CDR2 FQGNSA. With 2 bases removed from V and 0 bases from J, the gap between germline ends came to 8 bases. This CDR3 has 16 residues. In DNA, the CDR3 is TGTGCCAGCAGCTTACTAGCTCGCTCTGGGGCCAACGTCCTGACTTTC. Translating it yields CASSLLARSGANVLTF.

This clonotype appeared once. The V gene is TRBV20-1, the J gene TRBJ1-5; no clear D gene. Trimming took off 5 bases at V and 0 bases at J, with 14 bases between the two ends. The CDR3 extends over 15 amino acids. Germline lookup yields CDR1 DFQATT and CDR2 SNEGSKA (reference sequence). In DNA, the CDR3 is TGCAGTGCTCTCGTACGGGCTCATAGCAATCAGCCCCAGCATTTT. This codes for CSALVRAHSNQPQHF.